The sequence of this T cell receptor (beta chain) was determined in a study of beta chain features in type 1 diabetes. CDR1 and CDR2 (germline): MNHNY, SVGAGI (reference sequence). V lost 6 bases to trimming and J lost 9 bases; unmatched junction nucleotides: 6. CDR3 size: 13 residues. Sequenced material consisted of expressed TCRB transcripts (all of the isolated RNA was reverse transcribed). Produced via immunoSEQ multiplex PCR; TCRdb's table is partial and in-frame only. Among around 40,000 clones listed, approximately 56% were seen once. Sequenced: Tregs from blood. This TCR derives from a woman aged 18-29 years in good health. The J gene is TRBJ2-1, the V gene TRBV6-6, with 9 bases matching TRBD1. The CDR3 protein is CASSRQGVVEQFF. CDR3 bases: TGTGCCAGCAGCCGACAGGGGGTTGTTGAGCAGTTCTTC.